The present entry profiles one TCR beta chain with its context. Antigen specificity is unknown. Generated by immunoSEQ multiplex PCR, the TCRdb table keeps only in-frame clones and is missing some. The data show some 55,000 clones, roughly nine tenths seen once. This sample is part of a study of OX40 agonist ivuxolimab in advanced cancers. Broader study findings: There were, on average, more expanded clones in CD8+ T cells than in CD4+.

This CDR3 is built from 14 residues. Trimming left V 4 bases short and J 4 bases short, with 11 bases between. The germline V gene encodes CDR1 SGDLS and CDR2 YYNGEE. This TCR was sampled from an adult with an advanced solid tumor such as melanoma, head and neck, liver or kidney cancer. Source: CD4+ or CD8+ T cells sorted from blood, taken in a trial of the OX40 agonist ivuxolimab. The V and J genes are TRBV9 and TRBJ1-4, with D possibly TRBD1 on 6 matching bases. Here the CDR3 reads CASSQGQGNEKLFF. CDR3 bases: TGTGCCAGCAGCCAGGGGCAGGGTAATGAAAAACTGTTTTTT.